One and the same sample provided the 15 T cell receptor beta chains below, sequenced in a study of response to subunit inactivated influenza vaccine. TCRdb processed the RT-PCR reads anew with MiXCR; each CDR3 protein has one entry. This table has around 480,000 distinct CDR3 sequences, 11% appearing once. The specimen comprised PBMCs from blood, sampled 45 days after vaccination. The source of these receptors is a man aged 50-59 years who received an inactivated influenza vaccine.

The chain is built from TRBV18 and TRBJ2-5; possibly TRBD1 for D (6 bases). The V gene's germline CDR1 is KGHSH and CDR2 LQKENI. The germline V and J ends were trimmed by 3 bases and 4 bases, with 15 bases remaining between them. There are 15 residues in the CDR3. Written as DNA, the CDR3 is TGTGCCAGCTCACCCAGACTGGGGGACACAGAGACCCAGTACTTC. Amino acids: CASSPRLGDTETQYF.

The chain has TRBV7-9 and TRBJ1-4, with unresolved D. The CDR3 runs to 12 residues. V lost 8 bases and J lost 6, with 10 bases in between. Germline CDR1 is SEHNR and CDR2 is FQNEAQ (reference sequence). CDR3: CASRGIDEKLFF. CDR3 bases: TGTGCCAGCCGGGGAATAGATGAAAAACTGTTTTTT.

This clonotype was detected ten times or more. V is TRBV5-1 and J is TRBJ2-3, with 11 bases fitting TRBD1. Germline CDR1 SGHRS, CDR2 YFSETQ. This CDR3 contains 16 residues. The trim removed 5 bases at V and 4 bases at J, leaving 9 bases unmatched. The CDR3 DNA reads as TGCGCCAGCAGTCGTCGGGGACAGGGGGGCGCAGATACGCAGTATTTT. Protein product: CASSRRGQGGADTQYF.

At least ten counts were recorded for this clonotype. CDR3 amino acids: CSASQFGGGELFF. The CDR3 DNA is TGCAGTGCTAGTCAGTTCGGGGGCGGGGAGCTGTTTTTT. V and J are TRBV20-1 and TRBJ2-2; tentative D call: TRBD2 (6 bases). The germline V gene has CDR1 DFQATT and CDR2 SNEGSKA (reference sequence). The V gene lost 3 bases and the J gene lost 7 bases, with 12 bases spanning the gap. The CDR3 sequence is 13 residues long.

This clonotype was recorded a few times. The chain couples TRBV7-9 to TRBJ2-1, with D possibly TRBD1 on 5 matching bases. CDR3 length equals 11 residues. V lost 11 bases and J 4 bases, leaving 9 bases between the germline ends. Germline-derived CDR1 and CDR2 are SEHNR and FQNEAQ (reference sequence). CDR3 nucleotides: TGTGCCGACGACAGTTACAATGAGCAGTTCTTC. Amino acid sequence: CADDSYNEQFF.

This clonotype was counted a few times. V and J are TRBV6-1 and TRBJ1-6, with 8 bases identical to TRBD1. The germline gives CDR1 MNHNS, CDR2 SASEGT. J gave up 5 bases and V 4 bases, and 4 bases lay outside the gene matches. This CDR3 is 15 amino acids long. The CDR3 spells CASSGRTGNNSPLHF. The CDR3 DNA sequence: TGTGCCAGCAGTGGAAGGACAGGGAATAATTCACCCCTCCACTTT.

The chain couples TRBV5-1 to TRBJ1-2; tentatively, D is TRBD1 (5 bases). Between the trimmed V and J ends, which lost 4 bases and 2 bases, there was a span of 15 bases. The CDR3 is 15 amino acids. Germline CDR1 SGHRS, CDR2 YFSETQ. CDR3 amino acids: CASSGRAGLNYGYTF. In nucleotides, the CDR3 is TGCGCCAGCAGCGGAAGGGCAGGGTTAAACTATGGCTACACCTTC.

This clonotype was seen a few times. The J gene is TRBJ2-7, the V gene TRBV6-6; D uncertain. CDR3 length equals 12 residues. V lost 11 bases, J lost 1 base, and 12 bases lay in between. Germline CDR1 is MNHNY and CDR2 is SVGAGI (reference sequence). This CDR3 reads CAAGYISYEQYF. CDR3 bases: TGTGCCGCCGGATATATTTCCTACGAGCAGTACTTC.

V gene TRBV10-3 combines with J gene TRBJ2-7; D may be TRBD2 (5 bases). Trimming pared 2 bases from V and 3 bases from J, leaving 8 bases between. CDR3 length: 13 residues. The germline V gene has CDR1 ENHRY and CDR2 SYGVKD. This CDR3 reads CAISEERSYEQYF. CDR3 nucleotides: TGTGCCATCAGTGAGGAGCGGAGCTACGAGCAGTACTTC.

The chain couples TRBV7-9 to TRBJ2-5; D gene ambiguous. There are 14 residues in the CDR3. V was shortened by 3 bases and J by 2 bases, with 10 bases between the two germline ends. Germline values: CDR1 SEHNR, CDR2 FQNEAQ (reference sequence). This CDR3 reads CASSFIRSQETQYF. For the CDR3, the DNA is TGTGCCAGCAGCTTCATACGGAGTCAAGAGACCCAGTACTTC.

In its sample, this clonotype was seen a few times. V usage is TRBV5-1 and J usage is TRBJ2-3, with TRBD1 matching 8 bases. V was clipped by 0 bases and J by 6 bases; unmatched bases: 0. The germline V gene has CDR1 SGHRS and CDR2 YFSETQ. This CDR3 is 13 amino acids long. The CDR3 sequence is CASSLGTGDTQYF. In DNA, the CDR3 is TGCGCCAGCAGCTTGGGGACAGGGGATACGCAGTATTTT. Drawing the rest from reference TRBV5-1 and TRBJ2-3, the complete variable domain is KAGVTQTPRYLIKTRGQQVTLSCSPISGHRSVSWYQQTPGQGLQFLFEYFSETQRNKGNFPGRFSGRQFSNSRSEMNVSTLELGDSALYLCASSLGTGDTQYFGPGTRLTVL.

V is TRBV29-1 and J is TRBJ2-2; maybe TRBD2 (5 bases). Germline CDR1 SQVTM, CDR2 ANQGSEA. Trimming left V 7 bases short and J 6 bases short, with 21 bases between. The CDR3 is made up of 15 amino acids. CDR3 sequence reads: CSAGLGQNPSGELFF. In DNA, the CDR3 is TGCAGCGCGGGGTTGGGCCAGAACCCCTCCGGGGAGCTGTTTTTT.

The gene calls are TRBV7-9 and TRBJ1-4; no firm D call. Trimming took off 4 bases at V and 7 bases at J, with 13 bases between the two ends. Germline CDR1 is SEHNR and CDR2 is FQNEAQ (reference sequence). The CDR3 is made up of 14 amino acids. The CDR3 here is CASSYTAYSEKLFF. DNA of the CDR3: TGTGCCAGCAGCTACACAGCGTATAGTGAAAAACTGTTTTTT.

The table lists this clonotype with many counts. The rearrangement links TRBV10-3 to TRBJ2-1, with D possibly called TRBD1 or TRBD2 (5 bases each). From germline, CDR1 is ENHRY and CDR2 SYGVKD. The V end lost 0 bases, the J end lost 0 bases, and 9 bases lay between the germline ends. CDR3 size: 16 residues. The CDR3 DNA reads TGTGCCATCAGTGAGTCGTGGGGGAGCTCCTACAATGAGCAGTTCTTC. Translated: CAISESWGSSYNEQFF.

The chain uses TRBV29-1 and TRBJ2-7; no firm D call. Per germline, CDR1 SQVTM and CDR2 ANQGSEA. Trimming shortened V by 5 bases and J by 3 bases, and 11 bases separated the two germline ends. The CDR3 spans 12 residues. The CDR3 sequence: CSVQRDDYEQYF. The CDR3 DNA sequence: TGCAGCGTTCAAAGGGATGACTACGAGCAGTACTTC.